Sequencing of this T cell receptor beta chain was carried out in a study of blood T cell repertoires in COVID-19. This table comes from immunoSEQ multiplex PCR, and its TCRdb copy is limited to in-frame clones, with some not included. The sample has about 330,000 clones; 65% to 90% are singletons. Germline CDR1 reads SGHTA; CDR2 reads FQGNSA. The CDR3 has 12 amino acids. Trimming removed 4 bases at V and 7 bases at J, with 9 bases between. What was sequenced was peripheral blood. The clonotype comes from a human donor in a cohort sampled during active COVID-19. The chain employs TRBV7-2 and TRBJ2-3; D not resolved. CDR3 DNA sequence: TGTGCCAGCAGCTCACGGAGATATACGCAGTATTTT. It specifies CASSSRRYTQYF.